These 3 T cell receptor beta chains share one sample of origin, sequenced in a study of shared clonotypes between healthy human individuals. Profiling relied on immunoSEQ multiplex PCR, and the TCRdb table lists in-frame clones only, not all of them. The sample holds around 2.1 million clones; about 93% are singletons and the top ten take roughly 1.7%. The naive CD8 subset, CD45RO-negative cells positively selected for CCR7, excluded terminally differentiated effector memory CD45RA+ cells. The specimen sequenced was naive CD8+ T cells from PBMCs. These receptors all stem from a man aged 18 to 29 in good health. Some clones in this sample may be carry-over from other donors' samples.

V gene TRBV19 combines with J gene TRBJ2-7; no firm D call. Germline V gene data show CDR1 as LNHDA and CDR2 as SQIVND (reference sequence). Trimming shortened V by 1 base and J by 2 bases, and 6 bases separated the two germline ends. The CDR3 extends over 13 amino acids. CDR3 coding DNA: TGTGCCAGTAGTATAGGTCCCACCTACGAGCAGTACTTC. The encoded protein is CASSIGPTYEQYF.

This clone occurred a few times. This specimen includes other DNA sequences encoding the same CDR3. This rearrangement joins TRBV5-6 to TRBJ2-3; 8 bases align to TRBD1. The V segment lost 4 bases and the J segment 1 base; nucleotides outside the gene matches: 2. Per germline, CDR1 SGHDT and CDR2 YYEEEE. This CDR3 region has 14 residues. The CDR3, as DNA: TGTGCCAGCAGCCCGGGACAGGGCACAGATACGCAGTATTTT. Its protein is CASSPGQGTDTQYF.

This clone is a singleton in its sample. The rearrangement joins TRBV10-3 to TRBJ2-5; no clear D. Judging by the DNA end, TRBJ2-7 fits better; the J call may be wrong. The CDR3 extends over 13 amino acids. Germline loops: CDR1 ENHRY, CDR2 SYGVKD. The CDR3 sequence is CAISGLVIHEQYF. The CDR3 DNA reads as TGTGCCATCAGTGGGTTGGTAATCCACGAGCAGTACTTC.